This TCR beta chain was captured in a study of blood T cell repertoires in COVID-19. Data came from immunoSEQ multiplex PCR; TCRdb stores just in-frame clones and leaves some out. The table shows about 170,000 clones, with roughly 87% occurring only once. CDR3 length: 13 amino acids. The germline V gene encodes CDR1 LNHNV and CDR2 YYDKDF (reference sequence). V was shortened by 3 bases and J by 4 bases, with 6 bases between the two germline ends. The sequence came from a woman in her forties or fifties who had recovered from COVID-19. The material sequenced was PBMCs or T cells enriched from blood (not recorded which). This chain connects TRBV15 to TRBJ1-4; D gene unclear. The chain's CDR3 is CATSRDFNEKLFF. The CDR3 bases are TGTGCCACCAGCAGGGACTTTAATGAAAAACTGTTTTTT.